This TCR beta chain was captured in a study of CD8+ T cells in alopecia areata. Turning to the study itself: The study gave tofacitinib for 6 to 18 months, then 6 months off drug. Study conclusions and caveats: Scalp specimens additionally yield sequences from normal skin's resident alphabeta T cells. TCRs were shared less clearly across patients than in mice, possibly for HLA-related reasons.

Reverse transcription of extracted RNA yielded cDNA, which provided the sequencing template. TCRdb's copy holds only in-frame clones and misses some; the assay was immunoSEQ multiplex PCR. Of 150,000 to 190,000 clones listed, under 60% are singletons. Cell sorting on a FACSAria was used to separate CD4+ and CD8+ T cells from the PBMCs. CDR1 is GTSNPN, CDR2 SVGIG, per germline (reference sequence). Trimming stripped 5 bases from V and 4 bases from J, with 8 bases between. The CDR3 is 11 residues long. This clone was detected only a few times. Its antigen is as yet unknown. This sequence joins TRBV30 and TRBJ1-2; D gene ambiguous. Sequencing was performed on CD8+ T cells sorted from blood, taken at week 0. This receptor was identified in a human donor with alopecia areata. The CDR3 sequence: CAWEGGYGYTF. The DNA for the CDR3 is TGTGCCTGGGAAGGAGGCTATGGCTACACCTTC. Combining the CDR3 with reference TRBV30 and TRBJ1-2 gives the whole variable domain SQTIHQWPATLVQPVGSPLSLECTVEGTSNPNLYWYRQAAGRGLQLLFYSVGIGQISSEVPQNLSASRPQDRQFILSSKKLLLSDSGFYLCAWEGGYGYTFGSGTRLTVV.